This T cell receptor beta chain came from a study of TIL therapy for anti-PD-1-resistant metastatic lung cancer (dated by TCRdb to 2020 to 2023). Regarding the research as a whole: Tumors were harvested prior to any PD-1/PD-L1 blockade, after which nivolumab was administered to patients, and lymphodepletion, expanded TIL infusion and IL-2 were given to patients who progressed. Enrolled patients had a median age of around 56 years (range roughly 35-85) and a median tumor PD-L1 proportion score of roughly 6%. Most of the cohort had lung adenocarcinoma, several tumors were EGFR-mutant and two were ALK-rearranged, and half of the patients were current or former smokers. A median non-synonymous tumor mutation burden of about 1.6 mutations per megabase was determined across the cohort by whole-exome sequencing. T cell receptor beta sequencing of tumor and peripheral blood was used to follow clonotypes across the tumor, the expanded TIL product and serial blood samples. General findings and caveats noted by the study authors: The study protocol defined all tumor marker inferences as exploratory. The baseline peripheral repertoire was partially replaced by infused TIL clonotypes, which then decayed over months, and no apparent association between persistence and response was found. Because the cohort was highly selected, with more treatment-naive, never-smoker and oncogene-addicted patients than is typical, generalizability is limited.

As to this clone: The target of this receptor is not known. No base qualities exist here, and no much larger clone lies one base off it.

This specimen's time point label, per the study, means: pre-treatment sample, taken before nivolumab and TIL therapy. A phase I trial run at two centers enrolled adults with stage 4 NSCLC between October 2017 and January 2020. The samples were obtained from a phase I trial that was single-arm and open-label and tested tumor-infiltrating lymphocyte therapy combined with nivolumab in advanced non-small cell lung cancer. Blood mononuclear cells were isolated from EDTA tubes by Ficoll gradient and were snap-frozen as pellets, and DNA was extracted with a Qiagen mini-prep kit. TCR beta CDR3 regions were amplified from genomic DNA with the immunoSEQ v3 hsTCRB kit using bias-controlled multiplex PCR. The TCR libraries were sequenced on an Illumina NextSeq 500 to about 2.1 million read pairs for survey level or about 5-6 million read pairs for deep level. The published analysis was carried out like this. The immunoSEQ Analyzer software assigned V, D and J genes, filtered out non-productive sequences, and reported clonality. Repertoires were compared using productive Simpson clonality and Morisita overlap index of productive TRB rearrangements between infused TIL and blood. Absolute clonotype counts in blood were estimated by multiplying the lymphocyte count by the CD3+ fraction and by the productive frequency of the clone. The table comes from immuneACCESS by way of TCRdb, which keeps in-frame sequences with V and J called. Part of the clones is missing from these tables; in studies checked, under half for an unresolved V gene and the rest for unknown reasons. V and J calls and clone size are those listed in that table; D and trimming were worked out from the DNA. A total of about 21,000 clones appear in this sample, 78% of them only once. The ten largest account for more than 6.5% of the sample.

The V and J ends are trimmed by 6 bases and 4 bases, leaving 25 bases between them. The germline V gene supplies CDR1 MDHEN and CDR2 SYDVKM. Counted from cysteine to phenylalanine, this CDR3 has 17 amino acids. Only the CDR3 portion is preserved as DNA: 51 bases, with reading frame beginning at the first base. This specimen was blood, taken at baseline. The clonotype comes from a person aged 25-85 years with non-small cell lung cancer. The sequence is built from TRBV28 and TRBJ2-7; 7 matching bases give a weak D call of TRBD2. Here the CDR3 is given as CASRGAGALWEGYEQYF. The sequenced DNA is TGTGCCAGCAGGGGCGCGGGGGCCCTATGGGAGGGGTACGAGCAGTACTTC.